This TCR beta chain came from a study of regulatory T cells in long-lasting Graves disease. General study results and limits: Persistent cases of Graves' showed reduced TCR diversity relative to newly diagnosed patients.

This clonotype was detected many times. As yet, its antigen is unknown. Time point denoted: newly diagnosed GD, antithyroid drugs for less than 3 months. The TCR library was prepared using RNA isolated from PBMCs. The junction had 9 bases not matched to a gene; V was cut back by 0 bases and J by 5 bases. The CDR3 consists of 16 residues. Germline V gene lookup returns CDR1 SGHVS and CDR2 FNYEAQ. Building of the TCR beta libraries involved iRepertoire HTBI primers and Arm-PCR of CDR3 regions. TCRdb ran MiXCR on the multiplex PCR reads and lists one entry per CDR3 protein. Among about 540,000 distinct CDR3 sequences listed, 13% were seen once. This same sample was also taken into another study, of T cells in Graves' hyperthyroidism and ophthalmopathy. According to that study: Exclusion of patients followed from uncontrolled infection, other autoimmune disease, pregnancy or lactation.

Sequenced here: peripheral blood mononuclear cells (PBMCs), sampled at new diagnosis, from a patient treated with antithyroid drugs. This sequence originates from a young man with Graves disease. This chain connects TRBV7-6 to TRBJ1-1, with 7 bases lining up with TRBD1. The CDR3 nucleotides read TGTGCCAGCAGCTTAGCGGTCTCCCCCAGGGGGACTGAAGCTTTCTTT. It yields the protein CASSLAVSPRGTEAFF. The variable domain in full, completed from reference TRBV7-6 and TRBJ1-1, reads GAGVSQSPRYKVTKRGQDVALRCDPISGHVSLYWYRQALGQGPEFLTYFNYEAQQDKSGLPNDRFSAERPEGSISTLTIQRTEQRDSAMYRCASSLAVSPRGTEAFFGQGTRLTVV.